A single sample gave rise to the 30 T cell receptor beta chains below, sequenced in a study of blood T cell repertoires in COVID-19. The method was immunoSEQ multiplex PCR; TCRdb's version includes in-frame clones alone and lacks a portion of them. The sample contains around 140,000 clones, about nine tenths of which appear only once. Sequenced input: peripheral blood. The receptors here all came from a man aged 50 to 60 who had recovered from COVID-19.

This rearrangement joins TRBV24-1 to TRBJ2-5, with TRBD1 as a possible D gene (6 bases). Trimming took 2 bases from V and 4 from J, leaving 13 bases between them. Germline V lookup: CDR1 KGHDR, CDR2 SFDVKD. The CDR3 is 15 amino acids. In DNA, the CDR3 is TGTGCCACCAGTGATTCCCACAGGGCGTCAGAGACCCAGTACTTC. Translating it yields CATSDSHRASETQYF.

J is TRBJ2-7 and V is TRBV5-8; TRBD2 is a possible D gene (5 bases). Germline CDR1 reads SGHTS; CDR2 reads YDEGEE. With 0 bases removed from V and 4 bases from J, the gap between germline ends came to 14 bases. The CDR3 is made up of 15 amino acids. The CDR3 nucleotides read TGTGCCAGCAGCTTGGGCCGGATAAGAGGGTACGAGCAGTACTTC. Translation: CASSLGRIRGYEQYF.

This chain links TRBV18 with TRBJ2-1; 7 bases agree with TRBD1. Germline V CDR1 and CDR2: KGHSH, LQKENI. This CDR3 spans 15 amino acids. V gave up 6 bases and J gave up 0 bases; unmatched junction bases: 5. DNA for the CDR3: TGTGCCAGCTCGCCCGACAGGGTCTCCTACAATGAGCAGTTCTTC. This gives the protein CASSPDRVSYNEQFF. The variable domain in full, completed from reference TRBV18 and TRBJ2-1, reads NAGVMQNPRHLVRRRGQEARLRCSPMKGHSHVYWYRQLPEEGLKFMVYLQKENIIDESGMPKERFSAEFPKEGPSILRIQQVVRGDSAAYFCASSPDRVSYNEQFFGPGTRLTVL.

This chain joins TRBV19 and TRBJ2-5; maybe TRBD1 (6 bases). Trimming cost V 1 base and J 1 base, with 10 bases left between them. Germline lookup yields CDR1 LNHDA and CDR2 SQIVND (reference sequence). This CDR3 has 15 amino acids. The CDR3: CASSIVGQLQETQYF. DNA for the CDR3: TGTGCCAGTAGTATAGTTGGACAGCTCCAAGAGACCCAGTACTTC. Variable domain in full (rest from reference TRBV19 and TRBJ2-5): DGGITQSPKYLFRKEGQNVTLSCEQNLNHDAMYWYRQDPGQGLRLIYYSQIVNDFQKGDIAEGYSVSREKKESFPLTVTSAQKNPTAFYLCASSIVGQLQETQYFGPGTRLLVL.

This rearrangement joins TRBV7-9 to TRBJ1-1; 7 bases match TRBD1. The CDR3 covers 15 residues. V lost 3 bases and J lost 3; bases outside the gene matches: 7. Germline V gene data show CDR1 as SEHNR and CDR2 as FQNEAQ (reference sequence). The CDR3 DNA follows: TGTGCCAGCAGCTTCGCCCAGGGGGATCACACTGAAGCTTTCTTT. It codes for CASSFAQGDHTEAFF.

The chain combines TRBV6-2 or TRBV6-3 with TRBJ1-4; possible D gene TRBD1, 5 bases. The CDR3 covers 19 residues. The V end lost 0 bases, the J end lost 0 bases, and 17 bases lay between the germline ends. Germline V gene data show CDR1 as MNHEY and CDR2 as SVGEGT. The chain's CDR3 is CASSYSKPDSMATNEKLFF. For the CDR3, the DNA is TGTGCCAGCAGTTACTCGAAACCCGACAGTATGGCAACTAATGAAAAACTGTTTTTT.

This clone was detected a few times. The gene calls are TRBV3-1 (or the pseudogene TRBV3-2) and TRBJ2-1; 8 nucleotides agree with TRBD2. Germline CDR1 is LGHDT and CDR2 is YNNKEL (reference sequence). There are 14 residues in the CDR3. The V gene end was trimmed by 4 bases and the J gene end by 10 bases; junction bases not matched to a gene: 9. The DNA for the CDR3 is TGTGCCAGCAGCCCACCCGGGGGGGCGAGGGAGCAGTTCTTC. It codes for CASSPPGGAREQFF.

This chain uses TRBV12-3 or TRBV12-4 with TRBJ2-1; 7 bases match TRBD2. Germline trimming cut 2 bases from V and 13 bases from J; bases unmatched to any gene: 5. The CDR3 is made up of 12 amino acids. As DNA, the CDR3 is TGTGCCAGCAGTTTATATTCTAGCGGTCAGTTCTTC. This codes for CASSLYSSGQFF.

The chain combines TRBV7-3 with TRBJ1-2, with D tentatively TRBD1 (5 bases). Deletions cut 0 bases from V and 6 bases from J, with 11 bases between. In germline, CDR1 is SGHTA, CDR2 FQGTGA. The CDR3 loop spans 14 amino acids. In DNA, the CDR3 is TGTGCCAGCAGCTTAACGGAGCCAGGGCATGGCTACACCTTC. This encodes CASSLTEPGHGYTF. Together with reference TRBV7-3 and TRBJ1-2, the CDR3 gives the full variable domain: GAGVSQTPSNKVTEKGKYVELRCDPISGHTALYWYRQSLGQGPEFLIYFQGTGAADDSGLPNDRFFAVRPEGSVSTLKIQRTERGDSAVYLCASSLTEPGHGYTFGSGTRLTVV.

CDR3: CAISESASTDTQYF. As DNA, the CDR3 is TGTGCCATCAGTGAGTCGGCTTCCACAGATACGCAGTATTTT. The chain couples TRBV10-3 to TRBJ2-3; no reliable D call. Trimming removed 0 bases from V and 2 bases from J, with 6 bases in between. Germline V gene sequence: CDR1 ENHRY, CDR2 SYGVKD. This CDR3 contains 14 residues.

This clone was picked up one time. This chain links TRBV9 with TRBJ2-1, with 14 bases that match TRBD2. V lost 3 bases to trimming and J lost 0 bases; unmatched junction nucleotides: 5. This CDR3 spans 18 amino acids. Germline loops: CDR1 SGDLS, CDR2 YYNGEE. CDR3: CASSGGLAGGHSYNEQFF. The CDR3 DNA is TGTGCCAGCAGCGGAGGACTAGCGGGGGGCCACTCCTACAATGAGCAGTTCTTC.

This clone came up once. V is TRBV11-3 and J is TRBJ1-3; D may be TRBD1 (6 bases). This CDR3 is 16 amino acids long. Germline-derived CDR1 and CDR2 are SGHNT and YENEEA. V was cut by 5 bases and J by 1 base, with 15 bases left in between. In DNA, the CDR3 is TGTGCCAGCAGCAGGGGGACGGCGGATTCTGGAAACACCATATATTTT. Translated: CASSRGTADSGNTIYF.

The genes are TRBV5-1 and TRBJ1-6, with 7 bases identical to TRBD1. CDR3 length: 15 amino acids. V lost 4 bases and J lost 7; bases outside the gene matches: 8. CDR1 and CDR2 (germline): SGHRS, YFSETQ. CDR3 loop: CASSPTQGSNSPLHF. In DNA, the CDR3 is TGCGCCAGCAGCCCTACACAGGGGTCGAATTCACCCCTCCACTTT.

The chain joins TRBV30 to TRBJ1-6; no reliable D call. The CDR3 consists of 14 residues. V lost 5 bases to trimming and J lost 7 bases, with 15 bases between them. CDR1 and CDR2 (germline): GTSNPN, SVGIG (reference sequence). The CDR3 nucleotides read TGTGCCTGGGCCGGGAGGCTTTGGAATTCACCCCTCCACTTT. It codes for CAWAGRLWNSPLHF.

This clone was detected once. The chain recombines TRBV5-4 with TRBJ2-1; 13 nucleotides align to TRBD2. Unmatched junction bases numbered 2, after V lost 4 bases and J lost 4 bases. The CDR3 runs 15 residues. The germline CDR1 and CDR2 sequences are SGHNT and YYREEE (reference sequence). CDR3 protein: CASSRTSGGYNEQFF. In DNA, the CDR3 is TGTGCCAGCAGCCGGACTAGCGGGGGATACAATGAGCAGTTCTTC.

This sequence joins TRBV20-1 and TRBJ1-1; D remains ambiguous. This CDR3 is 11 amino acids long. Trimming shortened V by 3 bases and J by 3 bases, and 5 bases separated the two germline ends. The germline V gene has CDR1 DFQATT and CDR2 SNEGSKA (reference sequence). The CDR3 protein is CSARADTEAFF. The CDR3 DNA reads TGCAGTGCTAGGGCCGACACTGAAGCTTTCTTT.

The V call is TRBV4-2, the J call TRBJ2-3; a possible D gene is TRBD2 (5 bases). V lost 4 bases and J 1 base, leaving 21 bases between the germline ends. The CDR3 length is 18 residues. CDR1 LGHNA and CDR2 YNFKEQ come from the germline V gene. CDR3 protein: CASSLQTISDGGTDTQYF. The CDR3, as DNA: TGTGCCAGCAGCCTCCAGACCATTAGCGATGGGGGCACAGATACGCAGTATTTT.

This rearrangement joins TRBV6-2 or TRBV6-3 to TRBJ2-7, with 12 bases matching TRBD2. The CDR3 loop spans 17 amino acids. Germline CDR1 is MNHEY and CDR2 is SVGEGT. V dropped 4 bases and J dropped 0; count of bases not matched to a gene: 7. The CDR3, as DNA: TGTGCCAGCAGTTCAGGACTAGCGGGGATCTTCTCCTACGAGCAGTACTTC. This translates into CASSSGLAGIFSYEQYF.

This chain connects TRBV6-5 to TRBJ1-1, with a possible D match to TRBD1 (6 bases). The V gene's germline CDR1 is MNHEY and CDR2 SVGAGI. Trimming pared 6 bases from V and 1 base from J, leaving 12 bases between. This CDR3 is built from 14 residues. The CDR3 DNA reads TGTGCCAGCAGCCTCGGACAGAGGAACACTGAAGCTTTCTTT. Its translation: CASSLGQRNTEAFF.

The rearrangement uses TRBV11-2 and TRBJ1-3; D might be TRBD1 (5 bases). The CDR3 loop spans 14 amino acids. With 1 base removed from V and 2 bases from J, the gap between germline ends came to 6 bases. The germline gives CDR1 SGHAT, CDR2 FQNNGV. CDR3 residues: CASSLGGTGNTIYF. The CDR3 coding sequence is TGTGCCAGCAGCTTAGGGGGCACTGGAAACACCATATATTTT.

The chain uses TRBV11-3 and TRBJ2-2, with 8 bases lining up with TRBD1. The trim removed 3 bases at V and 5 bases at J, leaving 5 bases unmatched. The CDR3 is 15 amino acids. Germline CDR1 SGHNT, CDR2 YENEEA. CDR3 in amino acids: CASSFQGARTGELFF. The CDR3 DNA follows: TGTGCCAGCAGCTTTCAGGGGGCACGGACCGGGGAGCTGTTTTTT.

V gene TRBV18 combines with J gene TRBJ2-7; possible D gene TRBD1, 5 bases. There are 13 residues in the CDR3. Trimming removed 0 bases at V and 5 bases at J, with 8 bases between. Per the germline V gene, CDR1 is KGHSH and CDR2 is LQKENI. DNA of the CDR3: TGTGCCAGCTCACCACCGCAGGGCCACGAGCAGTACTTC. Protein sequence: CASSPPQGHEQYF.

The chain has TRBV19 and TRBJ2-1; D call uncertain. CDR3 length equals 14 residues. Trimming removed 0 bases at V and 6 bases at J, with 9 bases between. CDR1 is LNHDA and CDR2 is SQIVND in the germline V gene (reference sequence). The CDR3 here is CASSIDFSRNEQFF. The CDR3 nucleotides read TGTGCCAGTAGTATAGATTTTTCGCGCAATGAGCAGTTCTTC. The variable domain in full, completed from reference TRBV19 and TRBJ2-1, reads DGGITQSPKYLFRKEGQNVTLSCEQNLNHDAMYWYRQDPGQGLRLIYYSQIVNDFQKGDIAEGYSVSREKKESFPLTVTSAQKNPTAFYLCASSIDFSRNEQFFGPGTRLTVL.

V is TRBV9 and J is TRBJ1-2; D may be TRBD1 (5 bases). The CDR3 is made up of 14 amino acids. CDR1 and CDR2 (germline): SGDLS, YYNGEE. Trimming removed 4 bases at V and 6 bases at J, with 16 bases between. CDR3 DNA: TGTGCCAGCAGCAAACTACAGGAATCTGATGGCTACACCTTC. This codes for CASSKLQESDGYTF.

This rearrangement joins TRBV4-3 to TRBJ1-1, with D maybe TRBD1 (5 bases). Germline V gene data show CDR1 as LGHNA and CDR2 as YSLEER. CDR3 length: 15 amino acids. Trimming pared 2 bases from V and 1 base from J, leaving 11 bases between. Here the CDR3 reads CASSQQGWGNTEAFF. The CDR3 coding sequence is TGCGCCAGCAGCCAACAGGGCTGGGGGAACACTGAAGCTTTCTTT.

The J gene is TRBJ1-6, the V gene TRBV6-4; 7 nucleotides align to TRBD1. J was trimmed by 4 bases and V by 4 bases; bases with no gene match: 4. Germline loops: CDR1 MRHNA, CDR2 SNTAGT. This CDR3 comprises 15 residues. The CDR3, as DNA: TGTGCCAGCAGTGCCACGGGACAGTATAATTCACCCCTCCACTTT. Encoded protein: CASSATGQYNSPLHF.

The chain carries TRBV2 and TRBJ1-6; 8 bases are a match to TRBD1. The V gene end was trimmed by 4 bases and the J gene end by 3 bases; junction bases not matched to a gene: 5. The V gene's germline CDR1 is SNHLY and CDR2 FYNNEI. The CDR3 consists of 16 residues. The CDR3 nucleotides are TGTGCCAGCAGTGGTCCCGGGACAGGCTATAATTCACCCCTCCACTTT. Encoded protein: CASSGPGTGYNSPLHF.

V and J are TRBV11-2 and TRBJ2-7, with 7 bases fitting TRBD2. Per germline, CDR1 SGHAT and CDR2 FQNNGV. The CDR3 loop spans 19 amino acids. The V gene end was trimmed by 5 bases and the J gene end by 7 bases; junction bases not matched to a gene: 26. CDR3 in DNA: TGTGCCAGCAGCGCAAATCAAGCGGGATTGAAGCTCGGCGTTGGGGAGCAGTACTTC. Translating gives CASSANQAGLKLGVGEQYF.

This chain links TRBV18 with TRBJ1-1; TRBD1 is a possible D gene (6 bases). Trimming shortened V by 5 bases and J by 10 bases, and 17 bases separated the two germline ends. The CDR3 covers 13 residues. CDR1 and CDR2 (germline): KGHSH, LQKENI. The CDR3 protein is CASSYTGLQGAFF. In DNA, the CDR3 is TGTGCCAGCTCATATACGGGGCTACAGGGAGCTTTCTTT.

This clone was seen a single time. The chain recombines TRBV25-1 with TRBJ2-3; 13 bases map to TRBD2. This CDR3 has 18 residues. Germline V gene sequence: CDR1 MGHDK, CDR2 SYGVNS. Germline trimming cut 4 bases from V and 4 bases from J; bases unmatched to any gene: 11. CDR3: CASSGNYGTSGASDTQYF. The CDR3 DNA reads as TGTGCCAGCAGTGGGAATTATGGGACTAGCGGGGCTTCAGATACGCAGTATTTT.